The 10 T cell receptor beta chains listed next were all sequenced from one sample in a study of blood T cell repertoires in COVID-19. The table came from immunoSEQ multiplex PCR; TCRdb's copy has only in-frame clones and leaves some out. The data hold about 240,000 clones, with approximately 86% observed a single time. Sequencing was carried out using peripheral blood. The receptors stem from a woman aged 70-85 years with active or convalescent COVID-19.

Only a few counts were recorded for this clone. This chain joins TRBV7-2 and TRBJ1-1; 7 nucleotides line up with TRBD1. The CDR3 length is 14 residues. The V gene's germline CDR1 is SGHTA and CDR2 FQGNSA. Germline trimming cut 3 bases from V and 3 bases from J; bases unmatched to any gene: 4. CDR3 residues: CASSLRGLDTEAFF. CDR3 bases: TGTGCCAGCAGCTTGAGGGGGCTCGACACTGAAGCTTTCTTT.

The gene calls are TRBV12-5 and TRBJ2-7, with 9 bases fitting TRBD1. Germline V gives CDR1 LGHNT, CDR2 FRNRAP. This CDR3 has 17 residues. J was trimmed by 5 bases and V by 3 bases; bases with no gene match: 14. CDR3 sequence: CASGLSAWGQGWNEQYF. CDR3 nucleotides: TGTGCTAGTGGTTTATCCGCCTGGGGACAGGGATGGAACGAGCAGTACTTC. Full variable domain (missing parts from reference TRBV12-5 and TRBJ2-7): DARVTQTPRHKVTEMGQEVTMRCQPILGHNTVFWYRQTMMQGLELLAYFRNRAPLDDSGMPKDRFSAEMPDATLATLKIQPSEPRDSAVYFCASGLSAWGQGWNEQYFGPGTRLTVT.

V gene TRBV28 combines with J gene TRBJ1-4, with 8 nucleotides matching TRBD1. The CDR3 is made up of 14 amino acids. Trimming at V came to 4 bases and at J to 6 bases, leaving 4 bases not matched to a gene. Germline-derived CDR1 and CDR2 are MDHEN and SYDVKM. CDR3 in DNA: TGTGCCAGCAGTTCAGGGGGCATTTATGAAAAACTGTTTTTT. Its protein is CASSSGGIYEKLFF.

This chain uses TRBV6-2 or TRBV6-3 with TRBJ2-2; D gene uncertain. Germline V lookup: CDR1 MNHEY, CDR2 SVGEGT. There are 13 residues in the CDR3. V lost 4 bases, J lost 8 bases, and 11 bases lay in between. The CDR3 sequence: CASSSFPSGELFF. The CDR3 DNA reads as TGTGCCAGCAGTTCTTTCCCTAGTGGGGAGCTGTTTTTT.

The DNA of the CDR3 is TGTGCCAGCAGCCCTGGGACAGTCGGAAACACCATATATTTT. The encoded protein is CASSPGTVGNTIYF. This chain connects TRBV11-2 to TRBJ1-3; 7 positions match TRBD1. V lost 5 bases to trimming and J lost 4 bases; unmatched junction nucleotides: 5. CDR1 and CDR2 from the germline V gene are SGHAT and FQNNGV. CDR3 size: 14 residues.

CDR3 bases: TGCGCCAGCAGCCAAGATGAAGCGGGTGAAAAACTGTTTTTT. Translating it yields CASSQDEAGEKLFF. This chain links TRBV4-3 with TRBJ1-4, with unresolved D. Germline V gene data show CDR1 as LGHNA and CDR2 as YSLEER. The CDR3 consists of 14 residues. Between the trimmed V and J ends, which lost 0 bases and 7 bases, there was a span of 9 bases.

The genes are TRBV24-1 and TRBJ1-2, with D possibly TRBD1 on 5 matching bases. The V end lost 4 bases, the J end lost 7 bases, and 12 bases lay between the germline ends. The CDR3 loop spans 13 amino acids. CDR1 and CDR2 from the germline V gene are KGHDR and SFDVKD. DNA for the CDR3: TGTGCCACCAGTGACCGGGACTTATCTGGCTACACCTTC. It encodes CATSDRDLSGYTF.

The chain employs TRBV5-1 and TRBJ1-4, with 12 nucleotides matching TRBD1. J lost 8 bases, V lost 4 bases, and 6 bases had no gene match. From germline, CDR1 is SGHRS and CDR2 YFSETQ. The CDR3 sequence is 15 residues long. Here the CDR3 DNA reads TGCGCCAGCAGCCCTACGGGGACAGGGGGCGAAAAACTGTTTTTT. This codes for CASSPTGTGGEKLFF.

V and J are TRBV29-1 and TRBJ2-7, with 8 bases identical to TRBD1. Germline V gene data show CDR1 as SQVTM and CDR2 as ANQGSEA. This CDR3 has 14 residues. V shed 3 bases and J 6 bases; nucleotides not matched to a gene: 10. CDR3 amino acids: CSVDSGQGASEQYF. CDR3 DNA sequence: TGCAGCGTTGATTCAGGTCAGGGGGCGTCCGAGCAGTACTTC.

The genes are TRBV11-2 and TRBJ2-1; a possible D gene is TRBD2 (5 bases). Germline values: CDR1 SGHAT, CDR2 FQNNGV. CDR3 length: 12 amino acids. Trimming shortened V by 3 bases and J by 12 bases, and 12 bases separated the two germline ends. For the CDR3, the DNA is TGTGCCAGCAGCTTTACTAGAACGGCGCAGTTCTTC. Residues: CASSFTRTAQFF.